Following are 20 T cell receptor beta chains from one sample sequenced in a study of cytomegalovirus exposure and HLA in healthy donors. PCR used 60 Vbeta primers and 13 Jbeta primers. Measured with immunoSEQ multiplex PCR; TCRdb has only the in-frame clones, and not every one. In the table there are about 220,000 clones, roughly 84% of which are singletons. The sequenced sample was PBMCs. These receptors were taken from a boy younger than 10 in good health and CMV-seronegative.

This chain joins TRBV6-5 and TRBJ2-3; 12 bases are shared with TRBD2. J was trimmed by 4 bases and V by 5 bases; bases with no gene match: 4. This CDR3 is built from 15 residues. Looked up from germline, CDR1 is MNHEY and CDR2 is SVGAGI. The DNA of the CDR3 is TGTGCCAGCAGTAGACTAGCGGGAGTGGCAGATACGCAGTATTTT. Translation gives CASSRLAGVADTQYF.

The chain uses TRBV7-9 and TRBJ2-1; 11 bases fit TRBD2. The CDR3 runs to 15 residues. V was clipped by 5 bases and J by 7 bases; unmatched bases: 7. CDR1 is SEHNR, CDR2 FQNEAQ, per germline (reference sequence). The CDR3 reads CASSGTSGSWNEQFF. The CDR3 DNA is TGTGCCAGCAGCGGTACTAGCGGGAGTTGGAATGAGCAGTTCTTC. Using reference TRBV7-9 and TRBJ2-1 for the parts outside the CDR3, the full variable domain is DTGVSQNPRHKITKRGQNVTFRCDPISEHNRLYWYRQTLGQGPEFLTYFQNEAQLEKSRLLSDRFSAERPKGSFSTLEIQRTEQGDSAMYLCASSGTSGSWNEQFFGPGTRLTVL.

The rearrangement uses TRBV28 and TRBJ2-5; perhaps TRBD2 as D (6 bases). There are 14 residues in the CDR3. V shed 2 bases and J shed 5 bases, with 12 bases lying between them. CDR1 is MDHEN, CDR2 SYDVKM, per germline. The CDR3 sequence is CASSLAGGSETQYF. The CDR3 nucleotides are TGTGCCAGCAGTTTAGCCGGGGGTTCGGAGACCCAGTACTTC. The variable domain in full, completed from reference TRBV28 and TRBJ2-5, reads DVKVTQSSRYLVKRTGEKVFLECVQDMDHENMFWYRQDPGLGLRLIYFSYDVKMKEKGDIPEGYSVSREKKERFSLILESASTNQTSMYLCASSLAGGSETQYFGPGTRLLVL.

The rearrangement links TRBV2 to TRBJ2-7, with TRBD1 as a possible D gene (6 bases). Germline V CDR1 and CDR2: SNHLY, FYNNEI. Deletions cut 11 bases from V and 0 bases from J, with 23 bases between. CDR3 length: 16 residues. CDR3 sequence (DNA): TGTGCCTTCCACCTATCGGACAGATTAAGCTCCTACGAGCAGTACTTC. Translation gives CAFHLSDRLSSYEQYF.

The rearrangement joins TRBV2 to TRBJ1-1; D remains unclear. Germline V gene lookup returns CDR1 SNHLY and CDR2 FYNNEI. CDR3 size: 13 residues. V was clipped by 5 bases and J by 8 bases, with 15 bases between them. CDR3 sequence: CASSLGVSLEAFF. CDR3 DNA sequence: TGTGCCAGCAGTCTCGGTGTCTCGCTCGAAGCTTTCTTT.

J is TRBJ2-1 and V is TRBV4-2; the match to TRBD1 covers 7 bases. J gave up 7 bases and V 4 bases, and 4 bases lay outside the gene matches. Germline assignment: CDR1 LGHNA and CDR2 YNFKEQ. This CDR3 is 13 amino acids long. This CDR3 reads CASSPDRVNEQFF. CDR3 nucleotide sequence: TGTGCCAGCAGCCCTGACAGGGTGAATGAGCAGTTCTTC.

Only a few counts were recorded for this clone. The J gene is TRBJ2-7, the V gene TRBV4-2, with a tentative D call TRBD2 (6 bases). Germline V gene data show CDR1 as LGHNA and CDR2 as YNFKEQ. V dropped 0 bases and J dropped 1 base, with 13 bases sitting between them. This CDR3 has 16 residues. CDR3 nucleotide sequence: TGTGCCAGCAGCCAAGATCCCGGGGGAGTTTCCTACGAGCAGTACTTC. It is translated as CASSQDPGGVSYEQYF.

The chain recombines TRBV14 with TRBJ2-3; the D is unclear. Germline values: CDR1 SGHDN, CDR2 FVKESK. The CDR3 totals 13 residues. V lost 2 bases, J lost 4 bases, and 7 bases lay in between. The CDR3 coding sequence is TGTGCCAGCAGCCAATTTTTAGCAGATACGCAGTATTTT. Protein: CASSQFLADTQYF.

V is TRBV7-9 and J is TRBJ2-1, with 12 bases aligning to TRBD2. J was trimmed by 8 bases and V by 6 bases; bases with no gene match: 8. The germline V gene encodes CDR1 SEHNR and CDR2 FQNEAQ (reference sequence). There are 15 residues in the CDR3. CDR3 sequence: CASSYGLAGYDEQFF. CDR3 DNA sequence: TGTGCCAGCAGTTACGGACTAGCGGGATATGATGAGCAGTTCTTC.

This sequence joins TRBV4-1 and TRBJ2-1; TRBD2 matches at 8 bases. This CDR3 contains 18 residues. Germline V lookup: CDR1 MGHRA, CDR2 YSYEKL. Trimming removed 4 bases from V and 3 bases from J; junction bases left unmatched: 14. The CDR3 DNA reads TGCGCCAGCAGCCCCGCCCCGCCAACGCTAGCGGGCTACAATGAGCAGTTCTTC. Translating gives CASSPAPPTLAGYNEQFF.

CDR3 region: CASSRPGQGVYGYTF. The CDR3 DNA reads as TGTGCCAGCAGTCGTCCCGGACAGGGGGTCTATGGCTACACCTTC. The chain employs TRBV6-4 and TRBJ1-2; 10 nucleotides agree with TRBD1. Trimming at V came to 5 bases and at J to 4 bases, leaving 7 bases not matched to a gene. CDR3 length: 15 residues. CDR1 and CDR2 (germline): MRHNA, SNTAGT.

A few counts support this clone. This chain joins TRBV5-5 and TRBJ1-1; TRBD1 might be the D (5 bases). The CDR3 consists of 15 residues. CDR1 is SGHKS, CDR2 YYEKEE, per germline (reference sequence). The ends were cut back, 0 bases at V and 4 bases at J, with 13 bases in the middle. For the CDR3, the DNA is TGTGCCAGCAGCTTGGTGACGGGGGTTGGCACTGAAGCTTTCTTT. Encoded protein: CASSLVTGVGTEAFF.

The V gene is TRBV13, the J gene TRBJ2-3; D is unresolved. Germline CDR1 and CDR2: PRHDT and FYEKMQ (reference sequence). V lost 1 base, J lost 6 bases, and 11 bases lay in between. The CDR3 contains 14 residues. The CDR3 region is CASSLVAVEDTQYF. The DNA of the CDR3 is TGTGCCAGCAGCTTAGTCGCGGTTGAGGATACGCAGTATTTT.

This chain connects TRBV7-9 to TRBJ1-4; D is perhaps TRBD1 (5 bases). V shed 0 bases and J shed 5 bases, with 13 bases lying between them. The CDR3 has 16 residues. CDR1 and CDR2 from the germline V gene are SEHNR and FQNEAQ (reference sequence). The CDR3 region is CASSLAPDRENEKLFF. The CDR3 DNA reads TGTGCCAGCAGCTTAGCGCCCGACAGAGAGAATGAAAAACTGTTTTTT.

This chain's CDR3 is CASSPERSLGYGYTF. The CDR3 DNA sequence: TGTGCCAGCAGCCCCGAGAGGTCCCTCGGATATGGCTACACCTTC. The chain combines TRBV5-4 with TRBJ1-2; D remains ambiguous. V lost 4 bases to trimming and J lost 5 bases, with 18 bases between them. CDR1 and CDR2 from the germline V gene are SGHNT and YYREEE (reference sequence). This CDR3 is 15 amino acids long.

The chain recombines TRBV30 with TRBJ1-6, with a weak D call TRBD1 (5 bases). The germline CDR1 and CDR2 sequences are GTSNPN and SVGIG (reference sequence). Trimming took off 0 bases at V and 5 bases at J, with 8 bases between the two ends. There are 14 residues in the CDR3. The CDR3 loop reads CAWSVNRHNSPLHF. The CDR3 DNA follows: TGTGCCTGGAGTGTAAACAGGCATAATTCACCCCTCCACTTT.

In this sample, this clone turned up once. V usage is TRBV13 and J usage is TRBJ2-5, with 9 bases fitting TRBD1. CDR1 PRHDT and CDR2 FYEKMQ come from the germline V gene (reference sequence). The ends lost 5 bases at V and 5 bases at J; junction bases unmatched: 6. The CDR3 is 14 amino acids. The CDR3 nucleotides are TGTGCCAGCAGCGCCTACAGGGGGCTGGAGACCCAGTACTTC. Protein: CASSAYRGLETQYF.

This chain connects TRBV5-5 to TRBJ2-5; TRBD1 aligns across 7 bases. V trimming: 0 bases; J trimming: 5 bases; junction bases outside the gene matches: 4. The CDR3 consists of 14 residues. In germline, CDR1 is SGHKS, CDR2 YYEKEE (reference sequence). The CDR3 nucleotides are TGTGCCAGCAGCTTGGGACAGGGAGACGAGACCCAGTACTTC. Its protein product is CASSLGQGDETQYF.

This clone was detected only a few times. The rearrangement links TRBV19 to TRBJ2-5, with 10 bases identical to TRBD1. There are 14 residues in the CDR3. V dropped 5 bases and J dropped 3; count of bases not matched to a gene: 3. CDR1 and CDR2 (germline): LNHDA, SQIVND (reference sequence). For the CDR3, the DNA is TGTGCCAGTAGTGTGGGGACAGGGGAAGAGACCCAGTACTTC. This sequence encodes CASSVGTGEETQYF.

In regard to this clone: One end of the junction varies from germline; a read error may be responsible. In DNA form, the CDR3 reads TGTGCCATGAGTGACAGGGGGCCCTACGAGCAGTACTTC. The encoded protein is CAMSDRGPYEQYF. The chain combines TRBV10-3 with TRBJ2-7, with 10 bases fitting TRBD1. CDR3 length: 13 amino acids. Germline V CDR1 and CDR2: ENHRY, SYGVKD.